These 26 T cell receptor beta chains originate from one sample sequenced in a study of cytomegalovirus exposure and HLA in healthy donors. The PCR made use of 60 Vbeta and 13 Jbeta primers. Using immunoSEQ multiplex PCR, the repertoire was profiled, and TCRdb retains in-frame clones only, with some absent. The sample has 150,000 to 200,000 clones; over 75% are singletons. The sequencing input was PBMCs. The receptors were gathered from a woman between 50 and 59 years old in good health and CMV-seropositive.

This chain links TRBV4-1 with TRBJ1-4; 8 bases are shared with TRBD1. The germline V gene encodes CDR1 MGHRA and CDR2 YSYEKL. This CDR3 is 16 amino acids long. With V trimmed by 1 base and J by 5 bases, 6 bases remained unmatched. The CDR3 reads CASSQAPGGSNEKLFF. DNA for the CDR3: TGCGCCAGCAGCCAAGCGCCAGGGGGCTCAAATGAAAAACTGTTTTTT.

The chain joins TRBV29-1 to TRBJ1-3; no clear D. Trimming took off 6 bases at V and 6 bases at J, with 15 bases between the two ends. The CDR3 runs to 13 residues. The germline CDR1 and CDR2 sequences are SQVTM and ANQGSEA. The CDR3 sequence: CSVKSGAENTIYF. CDR3 sequence (DNA): TGCAGCGTCAAGAGTGGCGCGGAAAACACCATATATTTT.

This clone appeared a few times. The V gene is TRBV7-2, the J gene TRBJ2-5; tentative D call: TRBD2 (5 bases). CDR3 length: 15 amino acids. Deletions cut 5 bases from V and 5 bases from J, with 18 bases between. Germline CDR1 reads SGHTA; CDR2 reads FQGNSA. The CDR3 bases are TGTGCCAGCAGCCAAGTCGTCTCCACGGGGGAGACCCAGTACTTC. Protein sequence: CASSQVVSTGETQYF.

The chain has TRBV6-1 and TRBJ2-3, with 7 positions matching TRBD2. This CDR3 region has 15 residues. Trimming removed 6 bases from V and 0 bases from J; junction bases left unmatched: 6. CDR1 is MNHNS and CDR2 is SASEGT in the germline V gene. The CDR3 sequence is CASRGEAGSTDTQYF. The CDR3 DNA reads as TGTGCCAGCAGGGGAGAAGCGGGAAGCACAGATACGCAGTATTTT.

This chain connects TRBV5-1 to TRBJ2-2; 9 nucleotides line up with TRBD1. Looked up from germline, CDR1 is SGHRS and CDR2 is YFSETQ. The CDR3 runs 15 residues. With 4 bases clipped from V and 6 bases from J, the junction kept 7 bases outside the gene matches. CDR3 in DNA: TGCGCCAGCAGCCCGACAGGGGGTTCCCCCGGGGAGCTGTTTTTT. Translation gives CASSPTGGSPGELFF. Drawing the rest from reference TRBV5-1 and TRBJ2-2, the complete variable domain is KAGVTQTPRYLIKTRGQQVTLSCSPISGHRSVSWYQQTPGQGLQFLFEYFSETQRNKGNFPGRFSGRQFSNSRSEMNVSTLELGDSALYLCASSPTGGSPGELFFGEGSRLTVL.

The CDR3 coding sequence is TGTGCCAGAAGCTTGAGGGACAGCTTTAGGGCAGATACGCAGTATTTT. Its protein is CARSLRDSFRADTQYF. The gene calls are TRBV5-3 and TRBJ2-3, with TRBD1 identical over 7 bases. TRBV5-3 is an ORF; its function is uncertain. The CDR3 loop spans 16 amino acids. J was trimmed by 4 bases and V by 1 base; bases with no gene match: 9.

V gene TRBV27 combines with J gene TRBJ2-7; possibly TRBD1 for D (6 bases). The CDR3 runs 16 residues. Trimming took 2 bases from V and 0 from J, leaving 14 bases between them. Germline loops: CDR1 MNHEY, CDR2 SMNVEV (reference sequence). CDR3 sequence reads: CASSLDGRGYSYEQYF. Here the CDR3 DNA reads TGTGCCAGCAGTTTAGACGGCAGGGGATACTCCTACGAGCAGTACTTC.

The V gene is TRBV25-1, the J gene TRBJ2-7; D perhaps matches TRBD1 (5 bases). Looked up from germline, CDR1 is MGHDK and CDR2 is SYGVNS. The CDR3 totals 12 residues. V was cut by 4 bases and J by 4 bases, with 8 bases left in between. The DNA of the CDR3 is TGTGCCAGCAGTGCGCAGGGTTACGAGCAGTACTTC. The encoded protein is CASSAQGYEQYF.

This clone was counted between two and nine times. The rearrangement joins TRBV9 to TRBJ1-3; tentatively, D is TRBD1 (6 bases). The CDR3 is made up of 16 amino acids. V was cut by 5 bases and J by 0 bases, with 15 bases left in between. From germline, CDR1 is SGDLS and CDR2 YYNGEE. CDR3 amino acids: CASRGGGPFSGNTIYF. CDR3 in DNA: TGTGCCAGCAGAGGGGGGGGCCCCTTCTCTGGAAACACCATATATTTT. Drawing the rest from reference TRBV9 and TRBJ1-3, the complete variable domain is DSGVTQTPKHLITATGQRVTLRCSPRSGDLSVYWYQQSLDQGLQFLIQYYNGEERAKGNILERFSAQQFPDLHSELNLSSLELGDSALYFCASRGGGPFSGNTIYFGEGSWLTVV.

This chain links TRBV6-1 with TRBJ2-1, with D uncertain. CDR1 and CDR2 (germline): MNHNS, SASEGT. The V and J ends lost 4 bases and 1 base respectively, with 8 bases between them. The CDR3 length is 14 residues. The CDR3 loop reads CASSVAASYNEQFF. Written as DNA, the CDR3 is TGTGCCAGCAGTGTGGCGGCGTCCTACAATGAGCAGTTCTTC.

The V gene is TRBV19, the J gene TRBJ2-5; 14 nucleotides align to TRBD2. The CDR3 is 14 residues long. Losses at the gene ends were 7 bases for V and 3 bases for J; bases not matched to a gene: 1. Germline CDR1 is LNHDA and CDR2 is SQIVND (reference sequence). This CDR3 is CASTGLAGEETQYF. The CDR3 bases are TGTGCCAGTACGGGACTAGCGGGGGAAGAGACCCAGTACTTC.

This clone has a single count. The gene calls are TRBV9 and TRBJ2-1; possibly TRBD2 for D (6 bases). CDR1 and CDR2 (germline): SGDLS, YYNGEE. The CDR3 is 15 residues long. V was pared by 4 bases and J by 2 bases, with 13 bases between. The CDR3 sequence: CASSQLGGTYNEQFF. The CDR3 DNA sequence: TGTGCCAGCAGCCAATTGGGGGGAACCTACAATGAGCAGTTCTTC.

The rearrangement links TRBV7-9 to TRBJ2-3; 9 nucleotides agree with TRBD2. The germline CDR1 and CDR2 sequences are SEHNR and FQNEAQ (reference sequence). This CDR3 contains 14 residues. Trimming cost V 4 bases and J 9 bases; bases outside gene matches: 8. In DNA form, the CDR3 reads TGTGCCAGCAGCTCGGGGGCGGGAGGGCCCACGCAGTATTTT. It codes for CASSSGAGGPTQYF.

The chain recombines TRBV19 with TRBJ2-6; possible D gene TRBD1, 6 bases. The CDR3 loop spans 18 amino acids. Germline loops: CDR1 LNHDA, CDR2 SQIVND (reference sequence). V lost 4 bases, J lost 3 bases, and 19 bases lay in between. This CDR3 reads CASSSPPGVTFGANVLTF. The CDR3 bases are TGTGCCAGTAGTAGTCCCCCAGGGGTGACATTTGGGGCCAACGTCCTGACTTTC.

The J gene is TRBJ1-1, the V gene TRBV5-1, with TRBD1 as a possible D gene (6 bases). V was cut by 3 bases and J by 3 bases, with 9 bases left in between. The CDR3 consists of 13 residues. The germline V gene encodes CDR1 SGHRS and CDR2 YFSETQ. The CDR3 loop is CASSSKGDTEAFF. DNA of the CDR3: TGCGCCAGCAGCTCTAAGGGGGACACTGAAGCTTTCTTT.

The rearrangement links TRBV10-3 to TRBJ2-2; D perhaps matches TRBD1 (5 bases). Trimming left V 0 bases short and J 4 bases short, with 6 bases between. Germline V gene data show CDR1 as ENHRY and CDR2 as SYGVKD. The CDR3 runs to 14 residues. The CDR3 DNA is TGTGCCATCAGTGAGTCGACAGTCACCGGGGAGCTGTTTTTT. Residues: CAISESTVTGELFF.

The rearrangement links TRBV10-3 to TRBJ2-7; 8 bases line up with TRBD1. The germline CDR1 and CDR2 sequences are ENHRY and SYGVKD. CDR3 length: 14 residues. V gave up 0 bases and J gave up 3 bases; unmatched junction bases: 1. CDR3 sequence: CAISESTGGYEQYF. DNA of the CDR3: TGTGCCATCAGTGAGTCAACAGGGGGCTACGAGCAGTACTTC.

V usage is TRBV10-3 and J usage is TRBJ1-1; a weak D match, TRBD1 (5 bases). The V gene's germline CDR1 is ENHRY and CDR2 SYGVKD. Trimming pared 6 bases from V and 10 bases from J, leaving 15 bases between. The CDR3 has 12 residues. CDR3 residues: CAIRPWGGGAFF. Here the CDR3 DNA reads TGTGCCATCAGGCCCTGGGGGGGTGGAGCTTTCTTT.

In its sample, this clone was seen once. The V and J genes are TRBV11-2 and TRBJ2-1, with a weak D call TRBD1 (5 bases). The germline V and J ends were trimmed by 0 bases and 3 bases, with 9 bases remaining between them. Per the germline V gene, CDR1 is SGHAT and CDR2 is FQNNGV. The CDR3 is 15 residues long. CDR3 amino acids: CASSLDPQGYNEQFF. CDR3 DNA sequence: TGTGCCAGCAGCTTAGATCCTCAGGGCTACAATGAGCAGTTCTTC.

V is TRBV11-2 and J is TRBJ2-3; TRBD2 matches 15 bases. Per the germline V gene, CDR1 is SGHAT and CDR2 is FQNNGV. The CDR3 contains 18 residues. J gave up 4 bases and V 5 bases, and 10 bases lay outside the gene matches. The CDR3 here is CASSTRTSGGAYPDTQYF. The DNA for the CDR3 is TGTGCCAGCAGCACTCGGACTAGCGGGGGGGCCTATCCAGATACGCAGTATTTT.

CDR3 protein: CASSEAVRGTYSSNYGYTF. The CDR3 DNA reads as TGTGCCAGCAGTGAAGCGGTCAGGGGCACATACAGTTCTAACTATGGCTACACCTTC. V is TRBV2 and J is TRBJ1-2; a possible D gene is TRBD1 (6 bases). Looked up from germline, CDR1 is SNHLY and CDR2 is FYNNEI. The V and J ends lost 0 bases and 0 bases respectively, with 20 bases between them. The CDR3 has 19 amino acids.

The genes are TRBV5-6 and TRBJ1-2, with TRBD1 matching 7 bases. The V segment lost 2 bases and the J segment 2 bases; nucleotides outside the gene matches: 6. In germline, CDR1 is SGHDT, CDR2 YYEEEE. The CDR3 has 15 amino acids. The CDR3 nucleotides read TGTGCCAGCAGCTTCGGTGGGACAGCCAACTATGGCTACACCTTC. Its protein is CASSFGGTANYGYTF.

The rearrangement uses TRBV29-1 and TRBJ2-1, with 7 bases fitting TRBD2. The ends lost 3 bases at V and 6 bases at J; junction bases unmatched: 11. Germline V gives CDR1 SQVTM, CDR2 ANQGSEA. This CDR3 has 15 amino acids. As DNA, the CDR3 is TGCAGCGTTGATTCAACTACCGGGAGGTTCAATGAGCAGTTCTTC. Residues: CSVDSTTGRFNEQFF.

The chain combines TRBV18 with TRBJ2-1; TRBD2 matches 11 bases. Germline CDR1 reads KGHSH; CDR2 reads LQKENI. The V and J ends lost 4 bases and 0 bases, in that order; junction bases with no gene match: 17. The CDR3 has 21 residues. The CDR3 bases are TGTGCCAGCTCACGGCGACGGAGGGCTAGCGGGAGGCCGAGCTCCTACAATGAGCAGTTCTTC. Translation gives CASSRRRRASGRPSSYNEQFF.

The chain uses TRBV19 and TRBJ1-3; 8 positions agree with TRBD1. Germline CDR1 reads LNHDA; CDR2 reads SQIVND (reference sequence). The junction had 6 bases not matched to a gene; V was cut back by 4 bases and J by 1 base. The CDR3 is 16 residues long. For the CDR3, the DNA is TGTGCCAGTAGTACCTCAGGGGGCCGGTCTGGAAACACCATATATTTT. Translating gives CASSTSGGRSGNTIYF.

This chain uses TRBV4-3 with TRBJ1-1; 11 bases line up with TRBD1. The CDR3 is 16 residues long. CDR1 is LGHNA, CDR2 YSLEER, per germline. V lost 3 bases and J lost 5; bases outside the gene matches: 8. The CDR3 reads CASSQRTGGIGTEAFF. The CDR3 DNA follows: TGCGCCAGCAGCCAGAGGACAGGGGGCATAGGGACTGAAGCTTTCTTT.